This T cell receptor beta chain stems from a study of blood T cell repertoires in COVID-19. Across the whole study: Sources were T cells, B-cell-depleted T cells, or PBMCs; the material itself was cDNA or gDNA.

Germline CDR1 and CDR2: MNHEY and SMNVEV (reference sequence). The CDR3 is made up of 15 amino acids. V trimming: 8 bases; J trimming: 5 bases; junction bases outside the gene matches: 12. The assay was immunoSEQ multiplex PCR, and TCRdb's table has in-frame clones only and misses some. The data show 130,000 to 150,000 clones, around 83% seen once. The sample comprised PBMCs or T cells enriched from blood (not recorded which). The V call is TRBV27, the J call TRBJ2-5; TRBD1 agrees at 9 bases. The sequence derives from a woman between 45 and 65 years old who had been exposed to COVID-19. The CDR3: CASRWDRDRVETQYF. The CDR3 nucleotides are TGTGCCAGCCGTTGGGACCGGGACAGGGTTGAGACCCAGTACTTC.